The T cell receptor beta chain under discussion was sequenced for a study of blood T cell repertoires in COVID-19. The overall study: The study drew acute and convalescent COVID-19 samples from the United States, Italy and Spain.

The protocol was immunoSEQ multiplex PCR, while the TCRdb copy is restricted to in-frame clones and leaves out a portion. The sample records about 190,000 clones, around 90% being singletons. CDR3 length equals 14 residues. Per the germline V gene, CDR1 is GTSNPN and CDR2 is SVGIG (reference sequence). J lost 4 bases, V lost 3 bases, and 6 bases had no gene match. The specimen sequenced was peripheral blood. This chain joins TRBV30 and TRBJ2-1; 7 bases are a match to TRBD1. This TCR was sampled from a man aged 35 to 55 with acute or convalescent COVID-19. The CDR3 spells CAWRVGTAYNEQFF. The CDR3 DNA reads TGTGCCTGGAGAGTCGGGACAGCTTACAATGAGCAGTTCTTC.